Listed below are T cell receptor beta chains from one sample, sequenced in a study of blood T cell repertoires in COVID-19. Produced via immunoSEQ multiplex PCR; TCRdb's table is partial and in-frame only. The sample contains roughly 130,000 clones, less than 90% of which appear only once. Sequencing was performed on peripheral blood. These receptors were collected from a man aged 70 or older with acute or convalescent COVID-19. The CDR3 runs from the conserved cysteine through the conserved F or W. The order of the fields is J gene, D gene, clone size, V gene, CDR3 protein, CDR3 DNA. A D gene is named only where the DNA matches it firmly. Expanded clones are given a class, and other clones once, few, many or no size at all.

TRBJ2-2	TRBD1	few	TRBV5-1	CASSPGTGGTGELFF	TGCGCCAGCAGCCCTGGGACAGGCGGGACCGGGGAGCTGTTTTTT
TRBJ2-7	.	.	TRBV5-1	CARRGGRDYEQYF	TGCGCCCGCAGGGGGGGGAGGGACTACGAGCAGTACTTC
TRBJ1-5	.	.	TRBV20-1	CSASGGYSNQPQHF	TGCAGTGCTAGTGGCGGTTATAGCAATCAGCCCCAGCATTTT
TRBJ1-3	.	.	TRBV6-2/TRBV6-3	CASSWIAGAGNTIYF	TGTGCCAGCAGTTGGATTGCAGGGGCAGGAAACACCATATATTTT
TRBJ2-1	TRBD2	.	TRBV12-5	CASGLGLATLPSYNEQFF	TGTGCTAGTGGTTTGGGACTAGCGACCTTACCCTCGTACAATGAGCAGTTCTTC
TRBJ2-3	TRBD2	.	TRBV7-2	CASSFERGGWGFF	TGTGCCAGCAGCTTCGAGCGGGGGGGCTGGGGGTTCTTT
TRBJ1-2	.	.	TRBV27	CASSYSSNYGYTF	TGTGCCAGCAGTTATAGCTCTAACTATGGCTACACCTTC
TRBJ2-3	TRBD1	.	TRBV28	CASSPLLGDRSLYSTDTQYF	TGTGCCAGCAGTCCCCTATTGGGGGACAGGAGCTTATATAGCACAGATACGCAGTATTTT
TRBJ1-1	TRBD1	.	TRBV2	CASNNRGGTEAFF	TGTGCCAGCAACAACAGGGGCGGCACTGAAGCTTTCTTT
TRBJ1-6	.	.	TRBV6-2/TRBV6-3	CASSSGHMGSPLHF	TGTGCCAGCAGCTCGGGACACATGGGTTCACCCCTCCACTTT
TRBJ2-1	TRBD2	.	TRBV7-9	CASNRQAGGPSYNEQFF	TGTGCCAGCAACCGCCAGGCGGGGGGGCCCTCCTACAATGAGCAGTTCTTC
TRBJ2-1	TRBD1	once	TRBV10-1	CASSENRGLYNEQFF	TGCGCCAGCAGTGAGAACAGGGGCCTCTACAATGAGCAGTTCTTC
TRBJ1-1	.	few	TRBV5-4	CASSVHSGSFVTEAFF	TGTGCCAGCAGCGTACACAGCGGTTCATTCGTCACTGAAGCTTTCTTT
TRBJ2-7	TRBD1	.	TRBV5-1	CASSLTGGSSYEQYF	TGCGCCAGCAGCTTGACAGGGGGAAGCTCCTACGAGCAGTACTTC
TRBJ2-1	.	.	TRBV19	CASSMFGVEQFF	TGTGCCAGTAGTATGTTCGGGGTTGAGCAGTTCTTC
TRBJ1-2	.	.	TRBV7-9	CASSSQGKRANYGYTF	TGTGCCAGCAGCTCACAGGGAAAGAGAGCTAACTATGGCTACACCTTC
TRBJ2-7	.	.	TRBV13	CASSLGDRSYEQYF	TGTGCCAGCAGCTTAGGGGACAGATCCTACGAGCAGTACTTC
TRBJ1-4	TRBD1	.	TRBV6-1	CASSEGIPTGGKGKLFF	TGTGCCAGCAGTGAAGGCATCCCGACAGGGGGCAAAGGAAAACTGTTTTTT
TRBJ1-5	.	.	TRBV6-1	CASSDPTQPQHF	TGTGCCAGCAGTGACCCTACCCAGCCCCAGCATTTT
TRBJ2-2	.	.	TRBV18	CASSPAQGNPGELFF	TGTGCCAGCTCACCGGCACAGGGAAATCCCGGGGAGCTGTTTTTT
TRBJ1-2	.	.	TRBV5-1	CASSLGASNYGYTF	TGCGCCAGCAGCTTGGGTGCCAGTAACTATGGCTACACCTTC
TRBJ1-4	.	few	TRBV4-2	CASSPQGYGTNEKLFF	TGTGCCAGCAGCCCCCAGGGCTATGGAACTAATGAAAAACTGTTTTTT
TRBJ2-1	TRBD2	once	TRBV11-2	CASSLRGTRDEQFF	TGTGCCAGCAGCTTAAGAGGGACTAGGGATGAGCAGTTCTTC